The 2 T cell receptor beta chains in this list originate from one sample, sequenced in a study of a mutant IDH1 vaccine in newly diagnosed glioma. The method was immunoSEQ multiplex PCR; TCRdb's version includes in-frame clones alone and lacks a portion of them. The data hold tens of thousands of clones, with about 90% observed a single time. The time point here: week 23, last vaccination. It was 300 ug of mutant IDH1 20-mer peptide that made up each vaccine dose, given with topical imiquimod. These receptors' antigens are unknown. The source material was PBMCs, sampled from a glioma patient whose treatment included an IDH1 peptide vaccine. All receptors come from a middle-aged man with glioma.

This chain connects TRBV9 to TRBJ2-2; the D is unclear. Per the germline V gene, CDR1 is SGDLS and CDR2 is YYNGEE. This CDR3 is built from 14 residues. With 2 bases removed from V and 0 bases from J, the gap between germline ends came to 5 bases. CDR3 DNA sequence: TGTGCCAGCAGCGTCCGGGCGAACACCGGGGAGCTGTTTTTT. This translates into CASSVRANTGELFF.

The J gene is TRBJ2-7, the V gene TRBV29-1, with 15 bases aligning to TRBD2. Germline V gene data show CDR1 as SQVTM and CDR2 as ANQGSEA. J was trimmed by 6 bases and V by 4 bases; bases with no gene match: 16. This CDR3 comprises 18 residues. For the CDR3, the DNA is TGCAGCGTTGCCTCATTGGGACTAGCGGGAGGTCGGGGGCGCGAGCAGTACTTC. Translation gives CSVASLGLAGGRGREQYF.